This is a list of T cell receptor beta chains from one sample in a study of technical replicates of blood from a few donors. Measured with immunoSEQ multiplex PCR; TCRdb has only the in-frame clones, and not every one. Of more than 65,000 clones listed, roughly 94% are singletons. The sample consisted of T cells isolated from PBMCs. Receptors were obtained from a human donor in good health. Each CDR3 is given with its conserved first and last residue. The order of the fields is J gene, V gene, D gene, clone size, CDR3 DNA, CDR3 protein. A D gene is named only where the DNA matches it firmly. Only some rows state a clone size, as once, few, many or a class for expanded clones.

>TRBJ1-5|TRBV19|TRBD1|.
TGTGCCAGTAGTATTCTACCGGGACAGGGAAGCAATCAGCCCCAGCATTTT
CASSILPGQGSNQPQHF
>TRBJ2-2|TRBV30|TRBD1|.
TGTGCCTGCCGAGACGGGGCAGGGGGTTACACCGGGGAGCTGTTTTTT
CACRDGAGGYTGELFF
>TRBJ2-5|TRBV27|.|.
TGTGCCAGCAGCCGTAGACAGCTCCGGCAAGAGACCCAGTACTTC
CASSRRQLRQETQYF
>TRBJ2-7|TRBV27|TRBD2|.
TGTGCCAGCAGTTTATCGACTAGCGGAGTGAGCTACGAGCAGTACTTC
CASSLSTSGVSYEQYF
>TRBJ1-6|TRBV29-1|.|once
TGCAGCGTTGAAGACTGGACAGAGCGCTATAATTCACCCCTCCACTTT
CSVEDWTERYNSPLHF
>TRBJ2-7|TRBV13|TRBD2|.
TGTGCCAGCAGCCCTAGCGGGGGGGCTTCCCACGAGCAGTACTTC
CASSPSGGASHEQYF
>TRBJ1-2|TRBV9|TRBD1|.
TGTGCCAGCAGCCCGACAGGGAACTATGGCTACACCTTC
CASSPTGNYGYTF
>TRBJ2-2|TRBV27|TRBD2|.
TGTGCCAGTATGAAAATCGGACTAGAAAACACCGGGGAGCTGTTTTTT
CASMKIGLENTGELFF
>TRBJ1-2|TRBV10-1|TRBD1|.
TGCGCCAGCAGGGAAACTCGGACAGGGTTATACTATGGCTACACCTTC
CASRETRTGLYYGYTF
>TRBJ2-3|TRBV27|.|.
TGTGCCAGCAGTTTAGGTACAGCTAACACAGATACGCAGTATTTT
CASSLGTANTDTQYF
>TRBJ2-3|TRBV9|.|.
TGTGCCAGCAGCCTCACTAGGGCTTACAATACCACAGATACGCAGTATTTT
CASSLTRAYNTTDTQYF
>TRBJ2-7|TRBV15|.|once
TGTGCCACCAGCAGAGAAAGGGCACCTGGCGGGATTCACTACGAGCAGTACTTC
CATSRERAPGGIHYEQYF
>TRBJ2-5|TRBV29-1|.|.
TGCAGCGTTTTCCGACAACAGGGAGGGGAGACCCAGTACTTC
CSVFRQQGGETQYF
>TRBJ2-1|TRBV5-6|.|.
TGTGCCAGCAGCCCGATCGGACAGTGGAGGCACAATGAGCAGTTCTTC
CASSPIGQWRHNEQFF
>TRBJ1-2|TRBV11-3|TRBD1|.
TGTGCCAGCAGCTTAGATGGACAGGGGTATGGGGTTAACTATGGCTACACCTTC
CASSLDGQGYGVNYGYTF
>TRBJ2-3|TRBV7-9|.|.
TGTGCCAGCAGCTTAGCGCGAGGGATCGATACGCAGTATTTT
CASSLARGIDTQYF
>TRBJ2-3|TRBV7-9|TRBD2|once
TGTGCCAGCAGCTTACGGGGACTAGCGGACACAGATACGCAGTATTTT
CASSLRGLADTDTQYF
>TRBJ2-7|TRBV29-1|.|.
TGCAGCGTTGAGGGATTGGAGGGAGAGCAGTACTTC
CSVEGLEGEQYF
>TRBJ2-7|TRBV5-8|.|.
TGTGCCAGCAGCCGAGGACACTCCTACGAGCAGTACTTC
CASSRGHSYEQYF
>TRBJ2-5|TRBV7-8|.|.
TGTGCCAGCAGCTTGTCCCGTTTTTTTGCGGGTTCCCAAGAGACCCAGTACTTC
CASSLSRFFAGSQETQYF
>TRBJ2-3|TRBV7-2|.|once
TGTGCCAGCAGCCCCCGAGATACGCAGTATTTT
CASSPRDTQYF
>TRBJ1-3|TRBV18|.|.
TGTGCCAGCTCACCATTCGGACAGAGCTCTGGAAACACCATATATTTT
CASSPFGQSSGNTIYF
>TRBJ2-1|TRBV19|.|.
TGTGCCAGTAGTATGCGACTGAACAATGAGCAGTTCTTC
CASSMRLNNEQFF
>TRBJ1-1|TRBV6-1|TRBD1|.
TGTGCCAGCAGTCCCGGGACAGGGCGGGCTGAAGCTTTCTTT
CASSPGTGRAEAFF
>TRBJ1-5|TRBV4-1|.|.
TGCGCCAACCGGGGAGGAGAGGTTCGCAATCAGCCCCAGCATTTT
CANRGGEVRNQPQHF
>TRBJ2-7|TRBV29-1|TRBD2|.
TGCAGCGGGAGACTAGCGGATTCCTACGAGCAGTACTTC
CSGRLADSYEQYF
>TRBJ2-7|TRBV2|.|.
TGTGCCAGCAGTGAATGGGGCCGGGAGAGCTCCTACGAGCAGTACTTC
CASSEWGRESSYEQYF
>TRBJ1-5|TRBV6-5|.|.
TGTGCCAGCAGTTACGACAGTTACCAGCCCCAGCATTTT
CASSYDSYQPQHF
>TRBJ2-2|TRBV5-4|.|.
TGTGCCAGCAGCTTGGACAGGGACACCGGGGAGCTGTTTTTT
CASSLDRDTGELFF